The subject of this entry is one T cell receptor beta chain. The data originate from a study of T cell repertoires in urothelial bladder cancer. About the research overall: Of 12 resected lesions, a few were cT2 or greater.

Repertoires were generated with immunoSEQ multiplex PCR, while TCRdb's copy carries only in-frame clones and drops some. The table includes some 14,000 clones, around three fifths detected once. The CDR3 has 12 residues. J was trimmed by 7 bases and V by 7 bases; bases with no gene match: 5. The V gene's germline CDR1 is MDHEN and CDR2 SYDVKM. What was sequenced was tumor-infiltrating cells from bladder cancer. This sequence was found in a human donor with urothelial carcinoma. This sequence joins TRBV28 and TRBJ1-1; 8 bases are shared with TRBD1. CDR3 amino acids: CASTGGLSEAFF. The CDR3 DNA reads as TGTGCCAGCACAGGGGGCCTGAGTGAAGCTTTCTTT.